This TCR beta chain came from a study of vaccination and CD4 T cells after COVID-19. Study background: Blood was drawn a median roughly 68 days post second dose, range 14 to 241. Study outcomes and limitations: Among reactive clones from convalescent patients, a median 86.3% appeared only post-vaccination. Relatively few convalescent patients were studied; early post-infection timepoints were not included.

TCRdb called the PCR reads again in MiXCR, with one record for every CDR3 protein. The data hold 35,000 to 45,000 distinct CDR3 sequences, with 36% observed a single time. The time point is: late sampling 161 to 241 days after vaccination in three convalescent patients. On this clonotype itself: The antigen remains undetermined.

The specimen comprised CD4+ T cells from blood, sampled about 7 months after SARS-CoV-2 vaccination. The source is a human donor who had recovered from COVID-19.

CDR3 DNA sequence: TGTGCCAGCAGCCAAGCTAGGGGTCCTGGTGAGCAGTTCTTC. Amino acid sequence: CASSQARGPGEQFF. The chain has TRBV12-3 or TRBV12-4 and TRBJ2-1; weak D call: TRBD1 (5 bases). Deletions cut 6 bases from V and 9 bases from J, with 18 bases between. CDR3 size: 14 residues.